The 12 T cell receptor beta chains in this list originate from one sample, sequenced in a study of T cells in Graves' hyperthyroidism and ophthalmopathy. RNA transcripts served as the template for amplifying TCR beta CDR3 regions. Using the HTBI primer set, a first-round RT-PCR was run on the TCR CDR3. TCRdb passed the multiplex PCR reads through MiXCR, listing each CDR3 protein once. The data show some 620,000 distinct CDR3 sequences, with around 15% seen just once and about 3.8% held by the top ten. Material for sequencing was blood. Receptor source: a woman aged 30 to 39 with Graves' hyperthyroidism.

This clonotype was counted many times. The V and J genes are TRBV2 and TRBJ2-3; the D is unclear. V dropped 5 bases and J dropped 6 bases, with 12 bases sitting between them. The CDR3 totals 13 residues. The germline CDR1 and CDR2 sequences are SNHLY and FYNNEI. CDR3 sequence: CASSPILGDTQYF. The CDR3 DNA reads as TGTGCCAGCAGTCCCATCCTAGGGGATACGCAGTATTTT.

The DNA for the CDR3 is TGTGCCAGCAGCCCGCGGCCGGGGTTGGATTCTGAAGCTTTCTTT. Encoded protein: CASSPRPGLDSEAFF. The rearrangement uses TRBV7-9 and TRBJ1-1; D is undetermined. Trimming cost V 5 bases and J 6 bases, with 19 bases left between them. CDR1 is SEHNR, CDR2 FQNEAQ, per germline (reference sequence). The CDR3 has 15 residues.

This clonotype has ten or more counts. At one of its ends the junction is not consistent with the germline gene, which may arise from a read error. The chain recombines TRBV5-5 with TRBJ2-5, with TRBD1 identical over 8 bases. The CDR3 sequence is 14 residues long. Germline CDR1 SGHKS, CDR2 YYEKEE (reference sequence). CDR3 sequence reads: CASSFGQGLEPQYF. In nucleotides, the CDR3 is TGTGCCAGCAGCTTCGGACAGGGCTTAGAGCCCCAGTACTTC.

This clonotype was seen ten or more times. This rearrangement joins TRBV3-1 to TRBJ2-1, with D possibly being TRBD1 (6 bases). V was trimmed by 6 bases and J by 7 bases, leaving 22 bases between them. The length of the CDR3 is 16 residues. Looked up from germline, CDR1 is LGHDT and CDR2 is YNNKEL (reference sequence). Here the CDR3 reads CASSHRELDPWNEQFF. CDR3 sequence (DNA): TGTGCCAGCAGTCACAGGGAATTGGACCCCTGGAATGAGCAGTTCTTC.

This clonotype was counted at least ten times. The rearrangement uses TRBV30 and TRBJ1-2; 11 bases map to TRBD1. V was pared by 4 bases and J by 7 bases, with 8 bases of the junction left unmatched. Per germline, CDR1 GTSNPN and CDR2 SVGIG (reference sequence). The CDR3 loop spans 14 amino acids. In nucleotides, the CDR3 is TGTGCCTGGAAGTTCCCGGACAGGGGGCCTGGCTACACCTTC. This sequence encodes CAWKFPDRGPGYTF.

The chain employs TRBV7-2 and TRBJ2-3; 10 bases match TRBD1. Germline loops: CDR1 SGHTA, CDR2 FQGNSA. This CDR3 has 16 amino acids. The trim removed 2 bases at V and 4 bases at J, leaving 6 bases unmatched. The CDR3: CASSLQTGGPADTQYF. The CDR3 DNA is TGTGCCAGCAGCTTACAGACAGGGGGCCCCGCAGATACGCAGTATTTT.

The chain recombines TRBV6-5 with TRBJ2-1; D may be TRBD2 (5 bases). The V gene lost 2 bases and the J gene lost 4 bases, with 12 bases spanning the gap. The CDR3 sequence is 15 residues long. The germline V gene has CDR1 MNHEY and CDR2 SVGAGI. The CDR3 protein is CASSYATRGYNEQFF. CDR3 sequence (DNA): TGTGCCAGCAGTTACGCGACTCGCGGGTACAATGAGCAGTTCTTC.

The chain couples TRBV4-1 to TRBJ1-4; weak D call: TRBD1 (5 bases). There are 15 residues in the CDR3. The V gene lost 4 bases and the J gene lost 7 bases, with 16 bases spanning the gap. Germline CDR1 is MGHRA and CDR2 is YSYEKL. The CDR3 protein is CASSLMGVEAEKLFF. The DNA of the CDR3 is TGCGCCAGCAGCCTGATGGGGGTGGAGGCTGAAAAACTGTTTTTT.

The rearrangement joins TRBV12-3 or TRBV12-4 to TRBJ1-1; no reliable D call. Trimming removed 7 bases at V and 8 bases at J, with 14 bases between. The CDR3 spans 12 residues. The CDR3 protein is CASMPPYMEAFF. The CDR3 DNA is TGTGCCAGCATGCCCCCCTATATGGAAGCTTTCTTT.

This clonotype was detected a few times. The rearrangement links TRBV27 to TRBJ2-7; D is perhaps TRBD2 (6 bases). In germline, CDR1 is MNHEY, CDR2 SMNVEV (reference sequence). With 4 bases removed from V and 5 bases from J, the gap between germline ends came to 18 bases. The CDR3 spans 15 residues. CDR3 residues: CASSSTSMGPNEQYF. The DNA of the CDR3 is TGTGCCAGCAGTTCCACTAGCATGGGGCCTAACGAGCAGTACTTC.

The V and J genes are TRBV7-2 and TRBJ2-7; 7 bases are shared with TRBD2. Germline V gene sequence: CDR1 SGHTA, CDR2 FQGNSA. J was trimmed by 6 bases and V by 7 bases; bases with no gene match: 12. CDR3 length equals 14 residues. CDR3 DNA: TGTGCCAGCACCTCCGGGCGGGAGAGGAGCGAGCAGTACTTC. This translates into CASTSGRERSEQYF.

This clonotype was seen at least ten times. The V gene is TRBV18, the J gene TRBJ1-1; the D gene is possibly TRBD1 (5 bases). V shed 0 bases and J shed 6 bases, with 14 bases lying between them. CDR1 and CDR2 from the germline V gene are KGHSH and LQKENI. This CDR3 spans 15 amino acids. CDR3 residues: CASSPPGTAQPEAFF. The CDR3 DNA is TGTGCCAGCTCACCACCCGGGACCGCCCAGCCTGAAGCTTTCTTT.